These 30 T cell receptor beta chains were sequenced from one sample in a study of cytomegalovirus exposure and HLA in healthy donors (dated by TCRdb to the late 2010s). Library generation was performed with the immunoSEQ multiplex PCR assay. The multiplex PCR relied on a mix of 60 forward primers for TCR Vbeta segments and 13 reverse primers for TCR Jbeta segments. TCRdb provides this immuneACCESS table in a form limited to in-frame rearrangements. Some clones are lacking; in checked studies, under half of them reflect an unresolved V gene, and why the rest are absent is not known. A total of 110,000 to 150,000 clones appear in this sample, around 10% of them only once. The ten largest clones represent 1.8% of the sample. Sequenced: PBMCs. These receptors originate from a man in his fifties in good health and CMV-seronegative.

This rearrangement joins TRBV2 to TRBJ2-5; D may be TRBD2 (5 bases). Looked up from germline, CDR1 is SNHLY and CDR2 is FYNNEI. Trimming took off 6 bases at V and 0 bases at J, with 11 bases between the two ends. The CDR3 contains 14 residues. As DNA, the CDR3 is TGTGCCAGCAGAGGGCGGGCCGACCAAGAGACCCAGTACTTC. It yields the protein CASRGRADQETQYF.

V usage is TRBV10-2 and J usage is TRBJ1-5, with D unresolved. In germline, CDR1 is WSHSY, CDR2 SAAADI. The germline V and J ends were trimmed by 2 bases and 5 bases, with 7 bases remaining between them. CDR3 length equals 13 residues. As DNA, the CDR3 is TGCGCCAGCAGTGAGACTGACTATCAGCCCCAGCATTTT. This encodes CASSETDYQPQHF.

The rearrangement uses TRBV5-1 and TRBJ2-3; D remains unclear. The CDR3 covers 14 residues. The V end lost 7 bases, the J end lost 2 bases, and 14 bases lay between the germline ends. CDR1 is SGHRS and CDR2 is YFSETQ in the germline V gene. Here the CDR3 DNA reads TGCGCCAGCGGCTCTAGAAGATTCACAGATACGCAGTATTTT. Its protein is CASGSRRFTDTQYF.

This clone was detected a few times. The rearrangement joins TRBV5-8 to TRBJ1-2; possibly TRBD1 for D (5 bases). CDR3 size: 12 residues. CDR1 and CDR2 (germline): SGHTS, YDEGEE. The V end was cut by 0 bases, the J end by 7 bases, with 7 bases between. The chain's CDR3 is CASSLGRGGYTF. CDR3 sequence (DNA): TGTGCCAGCAGCTTGGGAAGGGGTGGCTACACCTTC.

This clone turned up a few times. The chain joins TRBV5-6 to TRBJ2-4; the match to TRBD1 covers 8 bases. This CDR3 region has 18 residues. Germline V lookup: CDR1 SGHDT, CDR2 YYEEEE. The J segment lost 5 bases and the V segment lost 1 base, leaving 14 bases of the junction unmatched. The CDR3 spells CASSLSQGAGDVENIQYF. The CDR3 DNA reads as TGTGCCAGCAGCTTGTCGCAGGGGGCGGGTGATGTCGAAAACATTCAGTACTTC.

The rearrangement uses TRBV9 and TRBJ1-1; 7 bases line up with TRBD1. The CDR3 has 14 residues. J gave up 11 bases and V 4 bases, and 14 bases lay outside the gene matches. Germline V CDR1 and CDR2: SGDLS, YYNGEE. Written as DNA, the CDR3 is TGTGCCAGCAGCCCAAAAGTAGACAGGGTCGGGGCTTTCTTT. It yields the protein CASSPKVDRVGAFF.

The CDR3 is CASSQDREGGVWEQYF. CDR3 sequence (DNA): TGCGCCAGCAGCCAAGATCGGGAGGGAGGGGTCTGGGAGCAGTACTTC. This chain uses TRBV4-1 with TRBJ2-7; 8 bases map to TRBD2. From germline, CDR1 is MGHRA and CDR2 YSYEKL. CDR3 length: 16 amino acids. V lost 0 bases, J lost 7 bases, and 11 bases stayed unmatched.

In its sample, this clone was seen a few times. For the CDR3, the DNA is TGTGCCAGCAGTTTATGGGGGGGAAACACTGAAGCTTTCTTT. It specifies CASSLWGGNTEAFF. V and J are TRBV28 and TRBJ1-1, with TRBD1 as a possible D gene (5 bases). Trimming left V 0 bases short and J 2 bases short, with 7 bases between. This CDR3 is built from 14 residues. The germline gives CDR1 MDHEN, CDR2 SYDVKM.

In its sample, this clone was seen a few times. This chain links TRBV6-1 with TRBJ2-1; 9 nucleotides agree with TRBD2. V was clipped by 2 bases and J by 5 bases; unmatched bases: 13. The length of the CDR3 is 18 residues. Germline values: CDR1 MNHNS, CDR2 SASEGT. The CDR3 spells CASSESQVVAGANNEQFF. In DNA, the CDR3 is TGTGCCAGCAGTGAATCCCAGGTAGTAGCGGGAGCCAACAATGAGCAGTTCTTC.

The V gene is TRBV18, the J gene TRBJ2-7, with TRBD1 identical over 8 bases. Germline trimming cut 2 bases from V and 0 bases from J; bases unmatched to any gene: 6. The CDR3 extends over 16 amino acids. The germline V gene encodes CDR1 KGHSH and CDR2 LQKENI. The CDR3 reads CASSPTQGVSSYEQYF. DNA for the CDR3: TGTGCCAGCTCACCAACACAGGGGGTCTCCTCCTACGAGCAGTACTTC.

The gene calls are TRBV6-1 and TRBJ2-5, with 7 bases matching TRBD2. V trimming: 4 bases; J trimming: 1 base; junction bases outside the gene matches: 3. The CDR3 length is 14 residues. From germline, CDR1 is MNHNS and CDR2 SASEGT. The CDR3 sequence is CASSGGGVQETQYF. CDR3 nucleotide sequence: TGTGCCAGCAGTGGGGGGGGTGTCCAAGAGACCCAGTACTTC.

This clone was seen only a few times. The rearrangement uses TRBV19 and TRBJ2-5, with TRBD2 matching 9 bases. Trimming at V came to 7 bases and at J to 3 bases, leaving 9 bases not matched to a gene. The germline CDR1 and CDR2 sequences are LNHDA and SQIVND (reference sequence). The CDR3 consists of 15 residues. This CDR3 is CASTSGDYYEETQYF. CDR3 bases: TGTGCCAGTACTAGCGGGGACTATTATGAAGAGACCCAGTACTTC.

The chain has TRBV2 and TRBJ2-7, with 7 bases matching TRBD2. V gave up 6 bases and J gave up 6 bases; unmatched junction bases: 11. This CDR3 is 14 amino acids long. CDR1 is SNHLY and CDR2 is FYNNEI in the germline V gene. CDR3 nucleotide sequence: TGTGCCAGCAGCGCACCGACTAGCCTGGGCGAGCAGTACTTC. Translation: CASSAPTSLGEQYF.

The table lists this clone with a few counts. The chain employs TRBV28 and TRBJ2-3; TRBD2 matches 7 bases. Germline values: CDR1 MDHEN, CDR2 SYDVKM. The CDR3 runs 13 residues. The junction had 2 bases not matched to a gene; V was cut back by 5 bases and J by 3 bases. The CDR3 nucleotides are TGTGCCAGCAGTGGGGGAGGGACAGATACGCAGTATTTT. It is translated as CASSGGGTDTQYF.

This clone was detected only a few times. The CDR3 loop is CASTPRGRGSSGANVLTF. In DNA form, the CDR3 reads TGTGCCAGCACCCCCCGGGGCAGGGGTAGCTCTGGGGCCAACGTCCTGACTTTC. This sequence joins TRBV25-1 and TRBJ2-6; weak D call: TRBD1 (6 bases). The CDR3 is 18 residues long. V was pared by 7 bases and J by 0 bases, with 19 bases between. The germline V gene encodes CDR1 MGHDK and CDR2 SYGVNS. The full variable domain, completed using reference TRBV25-1 and TRBJ2-6, is EADIYQTPRYLVIGTGKKITLECSQTMGHDKMYWYQQDPGMELHLIHYSYGVNSTEKGDLSSESTVSRIRTEHFPLTLESARPSHTSQYLCASTPRGRGSSGANVLTFGAGSRLTVL.

This clone was seen more than once but under ten times. The chain uses TRBV6-1 and TRBJ1-1, with TRBD1 identical over 7 bases. CDR1 is MNHNS and CDR2 is SASEGT in the germline V gene. The CDR3 runs to 16 residues. The trim removed 4 bases at V and 6 bases at J, leaving 14 bases unmatched. CDR3 coding DNA: TGTGCCAGCAGTGGGGGGAGTGCCAGGGGGTGGGCTGAAGCTTTCTTT. This gives the protein CASSGGSARGWAEAFF.

In this sample, this clone turned up many times. The V gene is TRBV27, the J gene TRBJ1-4; D not certain. V was clipped by 6 bases and J by 8 bases, with 16 bases between them. The CDR3 spans 14 residues. From germline, CDR1 is MNHEY and CDR2 SMNVEV (reference sequence). CDR3 coding DNA: TGTGCCAGCAGCCCGGGAAGGGCTGAGGAAAAACTGTTTTTT. It specifies CASSPGRAEEKLFF.

This clone was counted only a few times. V and J are TRBV6-6 and TRBJ1-5; D not resolved. This CDR3 has 15 amino acids. Trimming stripped 0 bases from V and 3 bases from J, with 9 bases between. Germline V gives CDR1 MNHNY, CDR2 SVGAGI (reference sequence). CDR3 amino acids: CASSYSRGNNQPQHF. Written as DNA, the CDR3 is TGTGCCAGCAGTTACTCTAGAGGGAACAATCAGCCCCAGCATTTT.

DNA for the CDR3: TGTGCCAGCAGTTACGGGACAGTCACAGATACGCAGTATTTT. Translated, it gives CASSYGTVTDTQYF. V usage is TRBV6-5 and J usage is TRBJ2-3; 7 bases are a match to TRBD1. With 2 bases clipped from V and 2 bases from J, the junction kept 1 base outside the gene matches. Germline V gene sequence: CDR1 MNHEY, CDR2 SVGAGI. The CDR3 consists of 14 residues.

V is TRBV5-1 and J is TRBJ1-1; D call uncertain. CDR1 and CDR2 from the germline V gene are SGHRS and YFSETQ. The CDR3 loop spans 15 amino acids. Trimming took off 3 bases at V and 3 bases at J, with 15 bases between the two ends. The CDR3 bases are TGCGCCAGCAGCTCCTTGACGGGAGGGTACACTGAAGCTTTCTTT. Encoded protein: CASSSLTGGYTEAFF.

The chain recombines TRBV11-3 with TRBJ2-1, with 12 positions matching TRBD2. Per germline, CDR1 SGHNT and CDR2 YENEEA. The CDR3 consists of 19 residues. Trimming at V came to 4 bases and at J to 6 bases, leaving 16 bases not matched to a gene. CDR3 amino acids: CASSYTGGLGLAGSNEQFF. CDR3 bases: TGTGCCAGCAGCTACACAGGGGGATTAGGACTAGCGGGAAGCAATGAGCAGTTCTTC.

This clone has more than one count but fewer than ten. The V gene is TRBV7-3, the J gene TRBJ1-2, with 8 bases identical to TRBD1. Germline trimming cut 5 bases from V and 4 bases from J; bases unmatched to any gene: 9. Germline-derived CDR1 and CDR2 are SGHTA and FQGTGA. The CDR3 runs to 15 residues. This CDR3 reads CASSPGQGEGYGYTF. DNA for the CDR3: TGTGCCAGCAGCCCCGGACAGGGCGAGGGCTATGGCTACACCTTC.

This clone turned up a few times. V and J are TRBV7-9 and TRBJ2-1, with D perhaps matching TRBD1 (6 bases). Trimming shortened V by 6 bases and J by 8 bases, and 20 bases separated the two germline ends. Per the germline V gene, CDR1 is SEHNR and CDR2 is FQNEAQ (reference sequence). The CDR3 consists of 15 residues. The CDR3 reads CASRPDSQPRDEQFF. The CDR3, as DNA: TGTGCCAGCAGACCGGACAGCCAGCCCAGGGATGAGCAGTTCTTC. The full variable domain, in which reference TRBV7-9 and TRBJ2-1 provide the parts outside the CDR3, is DTGVSQNPRHKITKRGQNVTFRCDPISEHNRLYWYRQTLGQGPEFLTYFQNEAQLEKSRLLSDRFSAERPKGSFSTLEIQRTEQGDSAMYLCASRPDSQPRDEQFFGPGTRLTVL.

This clone was picked up a small number of times. The chain combines TRBV2 with TRBJ1-5, with D uncertain. Germline V lookup: CDR1 SNHLY, CDR2 FYNNEI. The V and J ends lost 9 bases and 9 bases respectively, with 15 bases between them. The CDR3 is made up of 12 amino acids. CDR3 in amino acids: CARSSPGGPQHF. As DNA, the CDR3 is TGTGCCAGGAGTAGCCCGGGTGGGCCCCAGCATTTT.

The CDR3: CASRSSRTDTQYF. The CDR3 DNA sequence: TGTGCCAGCAGGTCTAGCCGCACAGATACGCAGTATTTT. This chain joins TRBV6-5 and TRBJ2-3; a possible D gene is TRBD2 (5 bases). CDR3 length: 13 amino acids. With 6 bases removed from V and 1 base from J, the gap between germline ends came to 8 bases. The V gene's germline CDR1 is MNHEY and CDR2 SVGAGI.

The sample holds a few counts of this clone. The V and J genes are TRBV6-5 and TRBJ2-3; D is perhaps TRBD1 (6 bases). This CDR3 contains 12 residues. V dropped 6 bases and J dropped 5 bases, with 9 bases sitting between them. Germline V gene data show CDR1 as MNHEY and CDR2 as SVGAGI. CDR3 in DNA: TGTGCCAGCAGAGACAGGCTAGATACGCAGTATTTT. Its translation is CASRDRLDTQYF.

The genes are TRBV27 and TRBJ1-6, with D unresolved. The CDR3 has 13 residues. Trimming removed 6 bases from V and 4 bases from J, with 7 bases in between. Per the germline V gene, CDR1 is MNHEY and CDR2 is SMNVEV (reference sequence). CDR3 sequence (DNA): TGTGCCAGCAGGAGGGTATATAATTCACCCCTCCACTTT. The encoded protein is CASRRVYNSPLHF.

This chain uses TRBV2 with TRBJ1-1; 7 positions agree with TRBD1. The CDR3 spans 13 residues. Germline V gene lookup returns CDR1 SNHLY and CDR2 FYNNEI. V lost 3 bases to trimming and J lost 5 bases; unmatched junction nucleotides: 3. The CDR3 is CASSDGRGTEAFF. The CDR3 region has the DNA TGTGCCAGCAGTGATGGCAGGGGGACTGAAGCTTTCTTT.

As to this clone: The conserved phenylalanine or tryptophan normally closing the CDR3 is absent here, so this likely arose from a read error. The chain joins TRBV19 to TRBJ1-6; D remains unclear. CDR1 and CDR2 (germline): LNHDA, SQIVND (reference sequence). Trimming shortened V by 4 bases and J by 3 bases, and 13 bases separated the two germline ends. CDR3 length: 16 amino acids. The CDR3 DNA follows: TGTGCCAGTAGTAATGGCGGTCCCTACTATAATTCACCCCTCCACCTT. Translating it yields CASSNGGPYYNSPLHL.

V usage is TRBV11-2 and J usage is TRBJ2-7, with 7 nucleotides matching TRBD2. The CDR3 runs to 12 residues. V trimming: 5 bases; J trimming: 4 bases; junction bases outside the gene matches: 2. Per germline, CDR1 SGHAT and CDR2 FQNNGV. This CDR3 reads CASSPGGYEQYF. For the CDR3, the DNA is TGTGCCAGCAGCCCCGGGGGGTACGAGCAGTACTTC.